This T cell receptor (beta chain) originates from a study of cytomegalovirus exposure and HLA in healthy donors. Overall study results and limits: High sensitivity and specificity were reportedly achieved when the classifier diagnosed cytomegalovirus status. Earlier results showed most TCR beta V segments being productive about 87% or about 30% of the time. Several top significant clusters appeared, in a later analysis, to be linked to common viral pathogens. Most subjects' HLA-A and HLA-B alleles were reportedly predicted from TCR beta sequences.

A note on this clone: Its specificity is not known. Mismatch with germline at one junction end may stem from a read error.

In the PCR, 60 Vbeta and 13 Jbeta primers were used. The table came from immunoSEQ multiplex PCR; TCRdb's copy has only in-frame clones and leaves some out. The sample lists 200,000 to 250,000 clones, around 73% seen once, with approximately 3.9% in the top ten. Looked up from germline, CDR1 is SGHTA and CDR2 is FQGTGA. The CDR3 extends over 16 amino acids. The chain has TRBV7-3 and TRBJ2-1, with TRBD2 matching over 11 bases. The sequenced sample was PBMCs. This TCR derives from a male donor in good health and CMV-seronegative. The CDR3 sequence: CASSFMGGTGLAVPIF. CDR3 coding DNA: TGTGCCAGCAGTTTCATGGGGGGTACGGGACTAGCGGTTCCCATCTTC.